The clone carrying this T cell receptor (beta chain) was counted ten times or more. Per the authors' pipeline: There were a median of around 97,000 TCRs per sample, with a range from about 23,224 to 750,000. Using its own MiXCR run on the RACE reads, TCRdb lists one record per CDR3 protein. It is TCRdb's table, rather than the study itself, that gives the V and J calls and clone size. The sample includes roughly 84,000 distinct CDR3 sequences, 10% of them seen just once. The data originate from a study of human T cells and chemical hapten exposure. About the research overall: Small pooled library volume differences mainly caused per-sample TCR yield variation.

Trimming cost V 5 bases and J 10 bases, with 16 bases left between them. Germline CDR1 SGHTA, CDR2 FQGNSA. The CDR3 loop spans 13 amino acids. Regarding time point: patch test 2, 6 weeks after DPC sensitization. Sample treatment: therapeutic diphenylcyclopropenone sensitization with weekly scalp DPC. The total RNA was obtained from whole blood that was not fractionated. Sequenced here: whole blood, sampled in connection with sensitization to the hapten diphenylcyclopropenone (DPC). V gene TRBV7-2 combines with J gene TRBJ2-3; D not certain. This receptor was obtained from a woman in her fifties or sixties with alopecia areata. Some clones in this sample may be carry-over from other donors' samples. The CDR3 bases are TGTGCCAGCAGCCTCGATAGGAGAGAGGCGCAGTATTTT. Its protein product is CASSLDRREAQYF.